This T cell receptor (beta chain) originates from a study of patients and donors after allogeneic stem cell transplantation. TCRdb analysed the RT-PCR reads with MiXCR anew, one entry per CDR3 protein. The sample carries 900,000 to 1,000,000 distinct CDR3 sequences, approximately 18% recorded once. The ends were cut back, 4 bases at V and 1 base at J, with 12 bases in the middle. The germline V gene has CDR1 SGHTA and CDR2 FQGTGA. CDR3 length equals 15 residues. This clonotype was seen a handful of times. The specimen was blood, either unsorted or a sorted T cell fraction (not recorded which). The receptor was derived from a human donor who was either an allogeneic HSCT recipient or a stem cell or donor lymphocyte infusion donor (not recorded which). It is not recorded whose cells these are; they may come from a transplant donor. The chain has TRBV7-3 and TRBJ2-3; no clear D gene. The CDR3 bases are TGTGCCAGCAGCTCCCCGCTCGCGGGCACAGATACGCAGTATTTT. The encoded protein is CASSSPLAGTDTQYF.